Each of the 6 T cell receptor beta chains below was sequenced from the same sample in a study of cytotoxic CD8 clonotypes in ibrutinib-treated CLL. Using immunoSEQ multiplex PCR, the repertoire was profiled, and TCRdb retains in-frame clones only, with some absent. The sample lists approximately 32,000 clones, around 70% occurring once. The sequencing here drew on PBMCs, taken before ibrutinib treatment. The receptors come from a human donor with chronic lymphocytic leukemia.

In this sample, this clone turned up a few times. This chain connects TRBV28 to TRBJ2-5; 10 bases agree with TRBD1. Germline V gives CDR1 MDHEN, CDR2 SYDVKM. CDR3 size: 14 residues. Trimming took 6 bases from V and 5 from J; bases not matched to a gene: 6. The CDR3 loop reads CASSLTGGSETQYF. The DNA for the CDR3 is TGTGCCAGCAGCCTGACAGGGGGCAGTGAGACCCAGTACTTC.

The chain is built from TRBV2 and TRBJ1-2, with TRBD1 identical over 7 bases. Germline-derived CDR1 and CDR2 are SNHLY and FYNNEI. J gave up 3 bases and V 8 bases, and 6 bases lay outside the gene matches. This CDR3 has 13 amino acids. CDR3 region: CASRQGHDYGYTF. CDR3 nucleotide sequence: TGTGCCAGCCGACAGGGTCACGACTATGGCTACACCTTC. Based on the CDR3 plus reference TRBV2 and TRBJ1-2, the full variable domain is EPEVTQTPSHQVTQMGQEVILRCVPISNHLYFYWYRQILGQKVEFLVSFYNNEISEKSEIFDDQFSVERPDGSNFTLKIRSTKLEDSAMYFCASRQGHDYGYTFGSGTRLTVV.

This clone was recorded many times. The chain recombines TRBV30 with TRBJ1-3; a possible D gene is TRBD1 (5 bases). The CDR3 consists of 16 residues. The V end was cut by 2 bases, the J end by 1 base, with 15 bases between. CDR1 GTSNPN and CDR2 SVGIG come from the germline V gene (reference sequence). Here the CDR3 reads CAWSRGGGPSGNTIYF. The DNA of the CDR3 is TGTGCCTGGAGTCGGGGCGGGGGACCTTCTGGAAACACCATATATTTT. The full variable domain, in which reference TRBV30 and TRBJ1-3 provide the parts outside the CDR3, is SQTIHQWPATLVQPVGSPLSLECTVEGTSNPNLYWYRQAAGRGLQLLFYSVGIGQISSEVPQNLSASRPQDRQFILSSKKLLLSDSGFYLCAWSRGGGPSGNTIYFGEGSWLTVV.

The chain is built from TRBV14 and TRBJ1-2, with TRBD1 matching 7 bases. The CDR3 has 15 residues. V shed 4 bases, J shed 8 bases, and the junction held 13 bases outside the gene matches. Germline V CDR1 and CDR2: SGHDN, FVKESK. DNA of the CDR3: TGTGCCAGCAGCCCGGCCTTAATTAGGGGGCCCGGCTACACCTTC. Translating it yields CASSPALIRGPGYTF.

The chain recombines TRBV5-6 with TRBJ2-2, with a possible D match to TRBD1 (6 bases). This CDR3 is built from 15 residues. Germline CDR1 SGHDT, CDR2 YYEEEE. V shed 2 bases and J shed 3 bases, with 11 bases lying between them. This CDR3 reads CASSFISGDTGELFF. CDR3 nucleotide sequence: TGTGCCAGCAGCTTTATCTCAGGGGACACCGGGGAGCTGTTTTTT.

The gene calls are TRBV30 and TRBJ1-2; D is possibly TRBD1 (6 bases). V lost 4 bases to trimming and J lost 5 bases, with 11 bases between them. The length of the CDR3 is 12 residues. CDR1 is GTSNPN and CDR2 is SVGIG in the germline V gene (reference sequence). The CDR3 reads CAWIKDSYGYTF. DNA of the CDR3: TGTGCCTGGATCAAGGACAGTTATGGCTACACCTTC. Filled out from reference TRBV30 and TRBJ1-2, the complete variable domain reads SQTIHQWPATLVQPVGSPLSLECTVEGTSNPNLYWYRQAAGRGLQLLFYSVGIGQISSEVPQNLSASRPQDRQFILSSKKLLLSDSGFYLCAWIKDSYGYTFGSGTRLTVV.